The 9 T cell receptor beta chains reported below all come from one sample, sequenced in a study of blood T cell repertoires in COVID-19. Measured with immunoSEQ multiplex PCR; TCRdb has only the in-frame clones, and not every one. The table records approximately 78,000 clones, 90% to 95% of them present only once. The sample comprised peripheral blood. These receptors were obtained from a man aged 50 or older with COVID-19, enrolled during active disease.

The rearrangement uses TRBV7-6 and TRBJ2-3, with 12 bases lining up with TRBD2. Losses at the gene ends were 5 bases for V and 1 base for J; bases not matched to a gene: 7. Per germline, CDR1 SGHVS and CDR2 FNYEAQ. The CDR3 length is 17 residues. The CDR3 spells CASSPWTSGVGTDTQYF. DNA of the CDR3: TGTGCCAGCAGCCCGTGGACTAGCGGGGTCGGCACAGATACGCAGTATTTT.

The chain carries TRBV15 and TRBJ2-3; 12 nucleotides agree with TRBD2. From germline, CDR1 is LNHNV and CDR2 YYDKDF (reference sequence). The CDR3 has 14 residues. The V gene end was trimmed by 8 bases and the J gene end by 4 bases; junction bases not matched to a gene: 4. In DNA form, the CDR3 reads TGTGCCACCGCTAGCGGGAGGGCCGCAGATACGCAGTATTTT. Protein product: CATASGRAADTQYF.

This chain links TRBV18 with TRBJ1-2, with 7 bases identical to TRBD1. The trim removed 6 bases at V and 4 bases at J, leaving 11 bases unmatched. This CDR3 has 15 amino acids. The germline V gene encodes CDR1 KGHSH and CDR2 LQKENI. As DNA, the CDR3 is TGTGCCAGCTCGCCGGGACAGAACTCACTCTATGGCTACACCTTC. Translation: CASSPGQNSLYGYTF. Full variable domain (outside the CDR3, taken from reference TRBV18 and TRBJ1-2): NAGVMQNPRHLVRRRGQEARLRCSPMKGHSHVYWYRQLPEEGLKFMVYLQKENIIDESGMPKERFSAEFPKEGPSILRIQQVVRGDSAAYFCASSPGQNSLYGYTFGSGTRLTVV.

The rearrangement links TRBV6-2 or TRBV6-3 to TRBJ1-6; TRBD1 aligns across 8 bases. The CDR3 is made up of 14 amino acids. The V and J ends lost 4 bases and 6 bases, in that order; junction bases with no gene match: 2. Germline V gene sequence: CDR1 MNHEY, CDR2 SVGEGT. This CDR3 is CASSLTGANSPLHF. As DNA, the CDR3 is TGTGCCAGCAGTTTGACAGGGGCTAATTCACCCCTCCACTTT.

This chain uses TRBV3-1 (or the pseudogene TRBV3-2) with TRBJ1-2; tentatively, D is TRBD1 (6 bases). The ends were cut back, 2 bases at V and 0 bases at J, with 10 bases in the middle. The CDR3 is 15 residues long. Germline V CDR1 and CDR2: LGHDT, YNNKEL (reference sequence). CDR3 sequence (DNA): TGTGCCAGCAGCCAAATGTCAGGGGCTAACTATGGCTACACCTTC. Translating it yields CASSQMSGANYGYTF.

The V call is TRBV23-1, the J call TRBJ2-7; D is possibly TRBD1 (6 bases). TRBV23-1 is an ORF for which the function is uncertain. The CDR3 covers 14 residues. With 4 bases removed from V and 5 bases from J, the gap between germline ends came to 15 bases. CDR3 amino acids: CASSPKDSSHEQYV. CDR3 nucleotide sequence: TGCGCCAGCAGTCCGAAGGACAGTTCCCACGAGCAGTACGTC.

This chain connects TRBV6-5 to TRBJ1-4, with D perhaps TRBD1 (5 bases). This CDR3 is built from 14 residues. Germline CDR1 reads MNHEY; CDR2 reads SVGAGI. Trimming pared 6 bases from V and 5 bases from J, leaving 13 bases between. Written as DNA, the CDR3 is TGTGCCAGCAGGGAGGGCAGGGTCAATGAAAAACTGTTTTTT. It specifies CASREGRVNEKLFF.

The J gene is TRBJ2-1, the V gene TRBV14; the match to TRBD2 covers 11 bases. The CDR3 is 17 amino acids. V lost 2 bases, J lost 6 bases, and 9 bases stayed unmatched. The germline V gene encodes CDR1 SGHDN and CDR2 FVKESK. Written as DNA, the CDR3 is TGTGCCAGCAGCCAATCCCGAAAACTAGCGGGAGCCAATGAGCAGTTCTTC. Protein sequence: CASSQSRKLAGANEQFF. Full variable domain (missing parts from reference TRBV14 and TRBJ2-1): EAGVTQFPSHSVIEKGQTVTLRCDPISGHDNLYWYRRVMGKEIKFLLHFVKESKQDESGMPNNRFLAERTGGTYSTLKVQPAELEDSGVYFCASSQSRKLAGANEQFFGPGTRLTVL.

V is TRBV11-2 and J is TRBJ1-2; perhaps TRBD1 as D (5 bases). Germline loops: CDR1 SGHAT, CDR2 FQNNGV. The CDR3 spans 17 residues. Trimming stripped 5 bases from V and 3 bases from J, with 22 bases between. The CDR3 nucleotides read TGTGCCAGCAGCCCGCTTGCCCCTTTCAGGGTAGACTATGGCTACACCTTC. Its translation: CASSPLAPFRVDYGYTF.